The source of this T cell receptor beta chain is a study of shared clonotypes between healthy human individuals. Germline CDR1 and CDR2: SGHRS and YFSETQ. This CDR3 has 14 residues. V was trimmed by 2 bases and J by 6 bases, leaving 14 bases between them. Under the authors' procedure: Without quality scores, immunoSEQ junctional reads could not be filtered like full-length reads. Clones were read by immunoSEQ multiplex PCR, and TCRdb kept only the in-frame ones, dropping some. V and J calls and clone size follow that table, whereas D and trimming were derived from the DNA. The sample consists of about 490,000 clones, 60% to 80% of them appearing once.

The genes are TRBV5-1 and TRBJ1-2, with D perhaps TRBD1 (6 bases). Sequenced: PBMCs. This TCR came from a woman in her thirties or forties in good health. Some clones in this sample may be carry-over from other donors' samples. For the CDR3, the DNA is TGCGCCAGCAGCTTACCGGGGGCGTCCCATGGCTACACCTTC. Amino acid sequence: CASSLPGASHGYTF.